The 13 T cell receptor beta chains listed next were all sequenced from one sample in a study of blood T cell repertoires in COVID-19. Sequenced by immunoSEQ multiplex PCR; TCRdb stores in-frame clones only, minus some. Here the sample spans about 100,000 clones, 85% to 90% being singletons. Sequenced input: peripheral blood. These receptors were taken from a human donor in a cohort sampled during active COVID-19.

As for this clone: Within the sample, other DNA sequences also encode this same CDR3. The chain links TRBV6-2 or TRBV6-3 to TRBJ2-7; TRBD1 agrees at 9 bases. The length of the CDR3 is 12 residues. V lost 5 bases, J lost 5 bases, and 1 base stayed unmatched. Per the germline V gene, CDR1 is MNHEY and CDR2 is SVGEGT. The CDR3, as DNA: TGTGCCAGCAGTCGACAGGGGGACGAGCAGTACTTC. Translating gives CASSRQGDEQYF.

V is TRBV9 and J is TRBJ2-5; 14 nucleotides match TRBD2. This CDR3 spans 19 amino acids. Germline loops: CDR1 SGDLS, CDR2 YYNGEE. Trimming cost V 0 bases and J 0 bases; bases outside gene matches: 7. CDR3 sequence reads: CASSVGTSGGSSYQETQYF. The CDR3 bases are TGTGCCAGCAGCGTAGGGACTAGCGGGGGGAGCTCCTACCAAGAGACCCAGTACTTC.

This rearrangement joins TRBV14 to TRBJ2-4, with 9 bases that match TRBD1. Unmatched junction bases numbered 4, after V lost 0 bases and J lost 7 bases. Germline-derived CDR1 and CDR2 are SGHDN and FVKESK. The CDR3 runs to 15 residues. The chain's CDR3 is CASSQDGTGSNIQYF. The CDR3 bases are TGTGCCAGCAGCCAAGATGGGACAGGGTCGAACATTCAGTACTTC.

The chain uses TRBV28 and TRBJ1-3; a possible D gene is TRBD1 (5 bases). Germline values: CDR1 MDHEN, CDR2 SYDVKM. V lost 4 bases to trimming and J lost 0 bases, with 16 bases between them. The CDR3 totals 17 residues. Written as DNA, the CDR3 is TGTGCCAGCAGTTCCCCGGCGACAGCGCTCTCTGGAAACACCATATATTTT. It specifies CASSSPATALSGNTIYF.

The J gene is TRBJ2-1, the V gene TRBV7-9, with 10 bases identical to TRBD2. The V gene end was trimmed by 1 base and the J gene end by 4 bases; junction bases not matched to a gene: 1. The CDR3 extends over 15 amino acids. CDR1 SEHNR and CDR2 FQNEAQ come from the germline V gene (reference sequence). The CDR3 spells CASSLVSGRYNEQFF. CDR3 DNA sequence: TGTGCCAGCAGCTTAGTTAGCGGGAGGTACAATGAGCAGTTCTTC.

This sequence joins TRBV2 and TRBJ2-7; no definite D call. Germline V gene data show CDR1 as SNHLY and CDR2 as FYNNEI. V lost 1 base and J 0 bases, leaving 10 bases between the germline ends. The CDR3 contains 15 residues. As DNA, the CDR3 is TGTGCCAGCAGTGAAGAGGCAGGCCTCTCCTACGAGCAGTACTTC. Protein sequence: CASSEEAGLSYEQYF.

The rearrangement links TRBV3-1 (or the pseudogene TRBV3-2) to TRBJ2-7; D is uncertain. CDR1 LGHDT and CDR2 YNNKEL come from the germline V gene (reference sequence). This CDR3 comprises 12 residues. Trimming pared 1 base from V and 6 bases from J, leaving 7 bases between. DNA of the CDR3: TGTGCCAGCAGCCAAGCTCTTCGCGAGCAGTACTTC. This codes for CASSQALREQYF.

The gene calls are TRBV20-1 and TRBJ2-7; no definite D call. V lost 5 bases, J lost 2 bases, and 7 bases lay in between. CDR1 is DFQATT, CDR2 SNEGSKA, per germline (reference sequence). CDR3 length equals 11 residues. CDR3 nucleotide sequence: TGCAGTGCTCACAGTACCTACGAGCAGTACTTC. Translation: CSAHSTYEQYF.

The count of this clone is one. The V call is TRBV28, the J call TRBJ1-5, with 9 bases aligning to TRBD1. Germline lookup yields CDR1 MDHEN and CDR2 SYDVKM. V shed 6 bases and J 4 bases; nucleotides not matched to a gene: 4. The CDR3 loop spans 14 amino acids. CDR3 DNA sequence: TGTGCCAGCAGCCCGGACAGGGGAAATCAGCCCCAGCATTTT. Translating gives CASSPDRGNQPQHF.

The CDR3 nucleotides are TGTGCCAGCTCTAGCGGGGGGTCGTCGGGTACGCAGTATTTT. Amino acids: CASSSGGSSGTQYF. This rearrangement joins TRBV2 to TRBJ2-3, with 11 positions matching TRBD2. Trimming took 8 bases from V and 8 from J; bases not matched to a gene: 9. Looked up from germline, CDR1 is SNHLY and CDR2 is FYNNEI. There are 14 residues in the CDR3.

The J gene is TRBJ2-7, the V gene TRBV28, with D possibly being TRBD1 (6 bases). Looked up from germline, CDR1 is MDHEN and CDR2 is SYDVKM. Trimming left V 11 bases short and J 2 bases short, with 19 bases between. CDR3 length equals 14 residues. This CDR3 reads CASGLGRGAYEQYF. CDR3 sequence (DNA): TGTGCCTCCGGTCTTGGCAGGGGTGCCTACGAGCAGTACTTC.

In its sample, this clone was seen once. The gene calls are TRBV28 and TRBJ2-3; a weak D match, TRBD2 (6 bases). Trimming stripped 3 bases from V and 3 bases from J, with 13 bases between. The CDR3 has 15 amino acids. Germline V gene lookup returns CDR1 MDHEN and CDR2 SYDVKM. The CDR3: CASSFEGRGTDTQYF. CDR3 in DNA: TGTGCCAGCAGTTTCGAGGGCCGGGGGACAGATACGCAGTATTTT.

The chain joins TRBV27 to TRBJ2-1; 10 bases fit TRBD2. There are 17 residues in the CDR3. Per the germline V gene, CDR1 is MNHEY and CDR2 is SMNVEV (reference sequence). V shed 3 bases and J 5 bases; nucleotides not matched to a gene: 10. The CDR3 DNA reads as TGTGCCAGCAGTTTTAGCGGGAGGAAAGGGGGAGACAATGAGCAGTTCTTC. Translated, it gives CASSFSGRKGGDNEQFF.